This T cell receptor beta chain was observed in a study of blood T cell repertoires in COVID-19. V was cut by 5 bases and J by 2 bases, with 10 bases left in between. Germline V gene sequence: CDR1 LGHDT, CDR2 YNNKEL (reference sequence). The CDR3 sequence is 14 residues long. Residents of about two dozen US areas, aged about 18 to 95 years, made up the participants. The table lists this clone with a few counts. TCRdb's copy holds only in-frame clones and misses some; the assay was immunoSEQ multiplex PCR. This table holds roughly 150,000 clones, 78% found once. Sequenced material: PBMCs or T cells enriched from blood (not recorded which). This receptor was identified in a woman aged 45-65 years who had recovered from COVID-19. This chain joins TRBV3-1 (or the pseudogene TRBV3-2) and TRBJ1-3; D might be TRBD1 (6 bases). CDR3 in DNA: TGTGCCAGCAGCGGGACAAGGACTGGAAACACCATATATTTT. Residues: CASSGTRTGNTIYF.